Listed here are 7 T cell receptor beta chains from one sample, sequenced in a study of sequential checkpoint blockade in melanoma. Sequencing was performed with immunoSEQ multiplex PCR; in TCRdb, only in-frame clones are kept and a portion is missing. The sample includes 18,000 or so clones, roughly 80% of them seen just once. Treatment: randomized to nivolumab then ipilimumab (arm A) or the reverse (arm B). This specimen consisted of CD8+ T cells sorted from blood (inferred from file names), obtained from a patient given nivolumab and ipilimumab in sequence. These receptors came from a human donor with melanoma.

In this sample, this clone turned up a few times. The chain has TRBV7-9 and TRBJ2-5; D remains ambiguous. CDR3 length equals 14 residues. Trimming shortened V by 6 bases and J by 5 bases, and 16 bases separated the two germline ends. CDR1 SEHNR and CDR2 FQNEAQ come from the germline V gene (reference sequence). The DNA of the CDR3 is TGTGCCAGCAGTTCCGGGTCCACCCTGGAGACCCAGTACTTC. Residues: CASSSGSTLETQYF.

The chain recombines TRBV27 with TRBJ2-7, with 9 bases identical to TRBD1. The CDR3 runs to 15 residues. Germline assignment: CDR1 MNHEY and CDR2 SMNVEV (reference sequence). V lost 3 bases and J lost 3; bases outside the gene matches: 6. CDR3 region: CASSLGTGWDYEQYF. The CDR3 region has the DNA TGTGCCAGCAGTTTGGGGACAGGGTGGGACTACGAGCAGTACTTC.

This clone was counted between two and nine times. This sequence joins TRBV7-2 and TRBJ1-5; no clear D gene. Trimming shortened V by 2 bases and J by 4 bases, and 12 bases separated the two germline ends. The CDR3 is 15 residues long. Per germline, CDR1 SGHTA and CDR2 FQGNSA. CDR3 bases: TGTGCCAGCAGCTTAAATCCGGGTACTAATCAGCCCCAGCATTTT. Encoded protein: CASSLNPGTNQPQHF.

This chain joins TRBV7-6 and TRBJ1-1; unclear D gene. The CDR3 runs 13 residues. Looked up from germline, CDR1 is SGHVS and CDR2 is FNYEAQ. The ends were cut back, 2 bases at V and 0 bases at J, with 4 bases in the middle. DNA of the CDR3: TGTGCCAGCAGCTTATATTTGAACACTGAAGCTTTCTTT. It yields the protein CASSLYLNTEAFF. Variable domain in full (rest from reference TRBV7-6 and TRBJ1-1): GAGVSQSPRYKVTKRGQDVALRCDPISGHVSLYWYRQALGQGPEFLTYFNYEAQQDKSGLPNDRFSAERPEGSISTLTIQRTEQRDSAMYRCASSLYLNTEAFFGQGTRLTVV.

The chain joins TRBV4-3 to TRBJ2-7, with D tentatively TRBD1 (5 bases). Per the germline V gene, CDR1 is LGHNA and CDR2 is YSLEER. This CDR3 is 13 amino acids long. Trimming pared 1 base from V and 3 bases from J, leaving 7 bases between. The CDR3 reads CASSQAQGYEQYF. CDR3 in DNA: TGCGCCAGCAGCCAAGCCCAGGGCTACGAGCAGTACTTC.

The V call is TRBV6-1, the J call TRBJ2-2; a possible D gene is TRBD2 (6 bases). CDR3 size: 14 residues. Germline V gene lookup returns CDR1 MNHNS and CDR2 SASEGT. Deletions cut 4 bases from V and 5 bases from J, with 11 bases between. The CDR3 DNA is TGTGCCAGCAGTGGGGAGGCGGCGACCGGGGAGCTGTTTTTT. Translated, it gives CASSGEAATGELFF.

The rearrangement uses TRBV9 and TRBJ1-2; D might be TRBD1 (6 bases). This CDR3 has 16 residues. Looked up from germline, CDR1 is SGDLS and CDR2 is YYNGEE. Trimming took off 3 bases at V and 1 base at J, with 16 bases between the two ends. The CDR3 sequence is CASSGPGQGNNYGYTF. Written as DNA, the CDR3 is TGTGCCAGCAGCGGCCCGGGGCAGGGGAATAACTATGGCTACACCTTC.